Listed below are T cell receptor beta chains from one sample, sequenced in a study of T cells after yellow fever vaccination. TCRdb itself ran the 5' RACE reads through MiXCR, one entry per CDR3 protein. Of 500,000 to 650,000 distinct CDR3 sequences listed, roughly 14% are singletons. The sequences come from PBMCs, collected on the day of the yellow fever booster vaccination. All receptors derive from a young man who received the YFV17D yellow fever vaccine. Both conserved end residues are part of each CDR3. D genes are given only for firm matches. Clone size is shown for a subset of rows, as once, few, many or a class of expanded clone.

D gene	V gene	J gene	clone size	CDR3 DNA	CDR3 protein
TRBD2	TRBV12-3/TRBV12-4	TRBJ2-7	-	TGTGCCAGCAGCGTAGCGGGAGGGCGCTACTACGAGCAGTACTTC	CASSVAGGRYYEQYF
TRBD1	TRBV7-9	TRBJ1-1	few	TGTGCCAGCAGCCAGAGGGACAGGGGTGGAACTGAAGCTTTCTTT	CASSQRDRGGTEAFF
-	TRBV12-3/TRBV12-4	TRBJ2-3	-	TGTGCCAGCAGTTTACGGACCACAGATACGCAGTATTTT	CASSLRTTDTQYF
-	TRBV11-2	TRBJ1-6	few	TGTGCCAGCAGCCCGGGAGGGTATAATTCACCCCTCCACTTT	CASSPGGYNSPLHF
-	TRBV7-2	TRBJ2-5	-	TGTGCCAGCAGCTTAGATTTCAGGGGCTCCCAAGAGACCCAGTACTTC	CASSLDFRGSQETQYF
-	TRBV20-1	TRBJ1-1	-	TGCAGTGCGGGCCGACGGGGCACCGCGAAGAACACTGAAGCTTTCTTT	CSAGRRGTAKNTEAFF
-	TRBV5-1	TRBJ2-1	-	TGCGCCAGCAGGCCCAGACTTAGCTCCTACAATGAGCAGTTCTTC	CASRPRLSSYNEQFF
TRBD2	TRBV5-1	TRBJ2-5	-	TGCGCCAGCAGCTTGGCCGGACCGGGAGGAGAGACCCAGTACTTC	CASSLAGPGGETQYF
-	TRBV7-2	TRBJ2-5	many	TGTGCCAGCAGCTTAGTCCGCCAAGAGACCCAGTACTTC	CASSLVRQETQYF
TRBD2	TRBV6-2/TRBV6-3	TRBJ2-7	few	TGTGCCAGCAGTCCAATCGACAGCCCCGGGAGGGACGAGCAGTACTTC	CASSPIDSPGRDEQYF
-	TRBV29-1	TRBJ2-4	few	TGCAGCGCCGGGGGAGACAACAAAAACATTCAGTACTTC	CSAGGDNKNIQYF
-	TRBV29-1	TRBJ2-7	few	TGCAGCGTTGGGGGCCTCACGGAGCAGTACTTC	CSVGGLTEQYF
TRBD2	TRBV5-4	TRBJ2-5	-	TGTGCCAGCAGCTCCGGGGGGGGACAAGAGACCCAGTACTTC	CASSSGGGQETQYF
-	TRBV6-1	TRBJ2-2	few	TGTGCCAGCGCTGAACGAACAGGCAGCGGGGAGCTGTTTTTT	CASAERTGSGELFF
TRBD1	TRBV20-1	TRBJ2-3	few	TGCAGTGCTCGGACCGGGACAGGGAAAGATACGCAGTATTTT	CSARTGTGKDTQYF
-	TRBV10-2	TRBJ2-7	-	TGCGCCAGCAGCCGGCTTTACTCCTACGAGCAGTACTTC	CASSRLYSYEQYF
-	TRBV6-2/TRBV6-3	TRBJ2-2	-	TGTGCCAGCAAGACAGGTGCTAACACCGGGGAGCTGTTTTTT	CASKTGANTGELFF
-	TRBV12-3/TRBV12-4	TRBJ2-1	-	TGTGCCAGCACCATACTGGGTTCGGGACTTAACAATGAGCAGTTCTTC	CASTILGSGLNNEQFF
TRBD1	TRBV3-1	TRBJ1-1	-	TGTGCCAGCAGCCAAGATGGGCCAGGGGGGAGCACTGAAGCTTTCTTT	CASSQDGPGGSTEAFF
TRBD1	TRBV29-1	TRBJ1-3	-	TGCATCGCTGTACAGGGGGTTTCTGGAAACACCATATATTTT	CIAVQGVSGNTIYF
-	TRBV11-2	TRBJ2-1	few	TGTGCCAGCAGCTTAGAAGTTAGCAATAGCCACAATGAGCAGTTCTTC	CASSLEVSNSHNEQFF
-	TRBV9	TRBJ2-2	-	TGTGCCAGCAGCGCCCCGGGACGGAGGGATACCGGGGAGCTGTTTTTT	CASSAPGRRDTGELFF
TRBD1	TRBV7-2	TRBJ1-1	few	TGTGCCAGCAGCCGTGACAGGGGGCGCGGGAACACTGAAGCTTTCTTT	CASSRDRGRGNTEAFF
-	TRBV4-3	TRBJ2-7	few	TGCGCCAGCAGCCAAGAAGCGAGGACTCCATACGAGCAGTACTTC	CASSQEARTPYEQYF
-	TRBV20-1	TRBJ2-7	-	TGCAGTGCTTCTAATAGACAGGGAGGACGGGAGTACGAGCAGTACTTC	CSASNRQGGREYEQYF
-	TRBV12-3/TRBV12-4	TRBJ2-2	-	TGTGCCAGCAGTTTTAGGATACTAGGCGAGTCCTACACCGGGGAGCTGTTTTTT	CASSFRILGESYTGELFF
TRBD2	TRBV2	TRBJ2-1	-	TGTACCAGCAGTTTCCCCGAGACTAGCGCGTTCTACAATGAGCAGTTCTTC	CTSSFPETSAFYNEQFF
-	TRBV20-1	TRBJ2-7	-	TGCAGTGGGGGTTTCAGCGACGGCGAGCAGTACTTC	CSGGFSDGEQYF
-	TRBV28	TRBJ2-1	-	TGTGCCAGCAGTTCTCGGGGAGGATTCCCCGGGCAGTTCTTC	CASSSRGGFPGQFF
TRBD1	TRBV20-1	TRBJ1-5	-	TGCAGTGCTGGCCTGGGACAGGTCAATCAGCCCCAGCATTTT	CSAGLGQVNQPQHF
-	TRBV7-2	TRBJ1-3	many	TGTGCCAGCAGCCCCACAGGGAACACCATATATTTT	CASSPTGNTIYF
-	TRBV11-2	TRBJ2-3	few	TGTGCCAGCAGCCCGAGGAACTACCCATCCACAGATACGCAGTATTTT	CASSPRNYPSTDTQYF
TRBD1	TRBV6-1	TRBJ2-7	few	TGTGCCAGCAGGCGAGGACAGGGAGGACACGAGCAGTACTTC	CASRRGQGGHEQYF
-	TRBV19	TRBJ2-3	-	TGTGCCAGTAGTCCCTTCCGCACAGATACGCAGTATTTT	CASSPFRTDTQYF
-	TRBV20-1	TRBJ2-3	-	TGCAGTGCTAGAGTTTACTCTAGGATGAATACGCAGTATTTT	CSARVYSRMNTQYF
-	TRBV11-2	TRBJ2-3	-	TGTGCCAGCAGCTTCTCTATAGGGGGAACTAGCACAGATACGCAGTATTTT	CASSFSIGGTSTDTQYF
-	TRBV6-2/TRBV6-3	TRBJ2-1	few	TGTGCCAGCAGTCGCCCGGGGGCAGGGGCCGGTGGGGATGAGCAGTTCTTC	CASSRPGAGAGGDEQFF
TRBD1	TRBV28	TRBJ1-6	-	TGTGCCAGCAGGACCGGGACAGATAATTCACCCCTCCACTTT	CASRTGTDNSPLHF
-	TRBV6-2/TRBV6-3	TRBJ2-1	few	TGTGCCAGCTGCCGACCCCCCACGGATGAGCAGTTCTTC	CASCRPPTDEQFF
TRBD1	TRBV11-1	TRBJ2-7	-	TGTGCCAGCAGCTCCGCCCGACAGGGGCGCTACAAGGTCTACGAGCAGTACTTC	CASSSARQGRYKVYEQYF
-	TRBV7-2	TRBJ2-7	many	TGTGCCAGCAGCTTAGATCACTACGAGCAGTACTTC	CASSLDHYEQYF
-	TRBV19	TRBJ2-5	few	TGTGCCAGTAGCCCTTGGGGGGACGAGACCCAGTACTTC	CASSPWGDETQYF
TRBD2	TRBV20-1	TRBJ2-3	many	TGCAGTGCAGCCGCCCCTAGGGCTAGCGGGAGGGCCATGTTAGATACGCAGTATTTT	CSAAAPRASGRAMLDTQYF
-	TRBV11-2	TRBJ1-1	-	TGTGCCAGCATTGAAGCTTTCTTT	CASIEAFF
-	TRBV28	TRBJ2-1	-	TGTGCCAGCAGCACCGGGACTCCCCCCAATGAGCAGTTCTTC	CASSTGTPPNEQFF
-	TRBV5-1	TRBJ2-7	-	TGCGCCAGCAGCTCTGATCGAGAAGGGTACGAGCAGTACTTC	CASSSDREGYEQYF
TRBD2	TRBV10-3	TRBJ2-1	-	TGTGCCATCAGTGAGTTAGCGGGAGGGGGTAATGAGCAGTTCTTC	CAISELAGGGNEQFF
-	TRBV29-1	TRBJ2-3	-	TGCAGCGTGGGCCCATCGGGGGGCACAGATACGCAGTATTTT	CSVGPSGGTDTQYF
TRBD1	TRBV5-1	TRBJ2-5	many	TGCGCCAGCAGCTTTGACAGGGAAGGGACCCAGTACTTC	CASSFDREGTQYF
TRBD2	TRBV19	TRBJ2-1	many	TGTGCCAGTAGTAGACTAGCGGGAAATGAGCAGTTCTTC	CASSRLAGNEQFF
-	TRBV9	TRBJ2-5	few	TGTGCCAGCAGCGTAGGCCCGACTTCCCAAGAGACCCAGTACTTC	CASSVGPTSQETQYF
-	TRBV5-1	TRBJ2-1	many	TGCGCCAGCAGCTTGGTCGCCGGGAGCTCCTACAATGAGCAGTTCTTC	CASSLVAGSSYNEQFF
-	TRBV28	TRBJ2-6	many	TGTGCCAGCAGGCTCCCCGGGGCCAACGTCCTGACTTTC	CASRLPGANVLTF